The 31 T cell receptor beta chains given below trace back to one sample, sequenced in a study of T-cell reconstitution after alpha-beta-depleted transplantation in children. A library of TCRbeta sequences, prepared with unique molecular identifiers, was generated. MiXCR, applied by TCRdb to the PCR reads, yields one record per CDR3 protein. The sample lists some 80,000 distinct CDR3 sequences; 18% were seen once. This sample comprised PBMCs, mostly from graft donor cells, obtained 360 days after TCRalphabeta/CD19-depleted stem cell transplant. Receptor source: a male patient aged 2 to 9 who had a stem cell transplant for acute lymphoblastic leukemia, so the T cells may come from the graft donor.

This clonotype came up a few times. The chain carries TRBV6-5 and TRBJ1-1, with 8 bases lining up with TRBD1. The CDR3 contains 14 residues. Germline V gene lookup returns CDR1 MNHEY and CDR2 SVGAGI. With V trimmed by 6 bases and J by 2 bases, 5 bases remained unmatched. The DNA of the CDR3 is TGTGCCAGCAGACCTCAGGGGGCAAACACTGAAGCTTTCTTT. It codes for CASRPQGANTEAFF.

The chain carries TRBV12-3 or TRBV12-4 and TRBJ1-5; a weak D match, TRBD1 (5 bases). CDR3 length: 12 amino acids. The V and J ends lost 5 bases and 6 bases respectively, with 8 bases between them. CDR3 loop: CASSVRVQPQHF. Written as DNA, the CDR3 is TGTGCCAGCAGTGTCAGGGTTCAGCCCCAGCATTTT.

This clonotype was seen more than once but under ten times. J is TRBJ2-3 and V is TRBV6-5, with D possibly matching TRBD2 (5 bases). Germline CDR1 reads MNHEY; CDR2 reads SVGAGI. The V end lost 2 bases, the J end lost 5 bases, and 20 bases lay between the germline ends. CDR3 length equals 17 residues. DNA for the CDR3: TGTGCCAGCAGTTACAAATTAACGGGGAAGTTTAGAGATACGCAGTATTTT. This codes for CASSYKLTGKFRDTQYF.

The chain is built from TRBV7-7 and TRBJ2-5, with D perhaps TRBD1 (5 bases). With 0 bases removed from V and 2 bases from J, the gap between germline ends came to 19 bases. From germline, CDR1 is SSHAT and CDR2 FNYEAQ (reference sequence). The CDR3 is made up of 18 amino acids. The CDR3 spells CASSLAPRTRGSQETQYF. The CDR3 DNA sequence: TGTGCCAGCAGCTTAGCGCCTCGGACAAGGGGATCGCAAGAGACCCAGTACTTC.

The chain links TRBV2 to TRBJ1-2; 7 positions agree with TRBD1. CDR3 length equals 17 residues. Germline values: CDR1 SNHLY, CDR2 FYNNEI. DNA of the CDR3: TGTACCATCAGTTTCCTTCCCTCGACAGGGATCAACTATGGCTACACCTTC. It yields the protein CTISFLPSTGINYGYTF. The full variable domain, completed using reference TRBV2 and TRBJ1-2, is EPEVTQTPSHQVTQMGQEVILRCVPISNHLYFYWYRQILGQKVEFLVSFYNNEISEKSEIFDDQFSVERPDGSNFTLKIRSTKLEDSAMYFCTISFLPSTGINYGYTFGSGTRLTVV.

This chain connects TRBV7-8 to TRBJ2-1; 7 nucleotides line up with TRBD2. This CDR3 has 15 amino acids. Per the germline V gene, CDR1 is SGHVS and CDR2 is FQNEAQ. Trimming cost V 1 base and J 6 bases; bases outside gene matches: 6. The CDR3 region is CASSLGPGLGNEQFF. Here the CDR3 DNA reads TGTGCCAGCAGCTTAGGCCCAGGACTAGGCAATGAGCAGTTCTTC.

The chain combines TRBV19 with TRBJ2-3; unclear D gene. The length of the CDR3 is 15 residues. With 5 bases removed from V and 8 bases from J, the gap between germline ends came to 20 bases. Per germline, CDR1 LNHDA and CDR2 SQIVND (reference sequence). Here the CDR3 reads CASSPAVITLVTQYF. The CDR3 DNA reads TGTGCCAGTAGTCCCGCGGTTATCACTCTCGTTACGCAGTATTTT. Complete variable domain (other parts from reference TRBV19 and TRBJ2-3): DGGITQSPKYLFRKEGQNVTLSCEQNLNHDAMYWYRQDPGQGLRLIYYSQIVNDFQKGDIAEGYSVSREKKESFPLTVTSAQKNPTAFYLCASSPAVITLVTQYFGPGTRLTVL.

This clonotype came up a few times. The chain joins TRBV11-3 to TRBJ2-5; D is possibly TRBD1 (6 bases). The CDR3 extends over 14 amino acids. With 5 bases removed from V and 4 bases from J, the gap between germline ends came to 14 bases. Germline CDR1 SGHNT, CDR2 YENEEA. The CDR3 loop reads CASSRLQGGETQYF. The CDR3 bases are TGTGCCAGCAGCCGTTTACAGGGTGGAGAGACCCAGTACTTC.

The rearrangement joins TRBV5-5 to TRBJ2-1; 10 bases agree with TRBD2. CDR3 length: 18 amino acids. Looked up from germline, CDR1 is SGHKS and CDR2 is YYEKEE (reference sequence). V was pared by 4 bases and J by 4 bases, with 14 bases of the junction left unmatched. CDR3 nucleotides: TGTGCCAGCAGCATGGGAACCTTAGCGGGAGGCCTATACAATGAGCAGTTCTTC. Translated, it gives CASSMGTLAGGLYNEQFF. Looking up the rest from reference TRBV5-5 and TRBJ2-1 gives the full variable domain: DAGVTQSPTHLIKTRGQQVTLRCSPISGHKSVSWYQQVLGQGPQFIFQYYEKEERGRGNFPDRFSARQFPNYSSELNVNALLLGDSALYLCASSMGTLAGGLYNEQFFGPGTRLTVL.

The rearrangement uses TRBV5-6 and TRBJ1-1; 9 positions match TRBD1. CDR1 is SGHDT and CDR2 is YYEEEE in the germline V gene. Losses at the gene ends were 2 bases for V and 1 base for J; bases not matched to a gene: 6. The CDR3 runs to 16 residues. The CDR3 DNA is TGTGCCAGCAGCTTATCGGGACAGGGTACGAACACTGAAGCTTTCTTT. Its protein is CASSLSGQGTNTEAFF.

In this sample, this clonotype turned up a few times. The J gene is TRBJ2-7, the V gene TRBV10-3; 9 bases match TRBD1. J lost 4 bases, V lost 6 bases, and 7 bases had no gene match. Germline loops: CDR1 ENHRY, CDR2 SYGVKD. The CDR3 sequence is 14 residues long. CDR3: CAIRERDRVYEQYF. The DNA for the CDR3 is TGTGCCATCAGGGAACGGGACAGGGTGTACGAGCAGTACTTC.

This clonotype showed up just a few times. This rearrangement joins TRBV5-1 to TRBJ2-3; D is ambiguous. Germline V gene data show CDR1 as SGHRS and CDR2 as YFSETQ. The V end was cut by 0 bases, the J end by 1 base, with 12 bases between. The CDR3 covers 16 residues. The CDR3 is CASSLGPRGRTDTQYF. CDR3 in DNA: TGCGCCAGCAGCTTGGGACCTAGAGGACGCACAGATACGCAGTATTTT.

The chain carries TRBV18 and TRBJ2-3; no reliable D call. Trimming took off 3 bases at V and 14 bases at J, with 15 bases between the two ends. This CDR3 region has 12 residues. The germline V gene encodes CDR1 KGHSH and CDR2 LQKENI. The DNA for the CDR3 is TGTGCCAGCTCACCTGCTCTCTCAGGCTCGTATTTT. Translating gives CASSPALSGSYF.

This clonotype has just a few counts. The chain carries TRBV10-3 and TRBJ1-1; D unclear. Germline lookup yields CDR1 ENHRY and CDR2 SYGVKD. V lost 0 bases, J lost 10 bases, and 9 bases lay in between. The CDR3 extends over 12 amino acids. CDR3 DNA sequence: TGTGCCATCAGTGAGTCGCACGGTCCAGCTTTCTTT. Protein product: CAISESHGPAFF.

This clonotype was seen a few times. This chain connects TRBV7-9 to TRBJ2-7, with 7 bases lining up with TRBD1. The CDR3 has 13 residues. Trimming at V came to 5 bases and at J to 4 bases, leaving 5 bases not matched to a gene. Germline V gene data show CDR1 as SEHNR and CDR2 as FQNEAQ (reference sequence). The CDR3 region is CASSRPTGYEQYF. CDR3 coding DNA: TGTGCCAGCAGCCGCCCGACAGGGTACGAGCAGTACTTC.

The chain recombines TRBV5-1 with TRBJ2-2, with 10 bases lining up with TRBD1. The CDR3 is 16 amino acids. Trimming removed 1 base from V and 3 bases from J; junction bases left unmatched: 3. CDR1 SGHRS and CDR2 YFSETQ come from the germline V gene. This chain's CDR3 is CASSLWTGGYTGELFF. CDR3 bases: TGCGCCAGCAGCTTGTGGACAGGGGGGTACACCGGGGAGCTGTTTTTT.

The chain has TRBV12-3 or TRBV12-4 and TRBJ1-2; the D is unclear. CDR3 length equals 11 residues. V lost 10 bases and J 8 bases, leaving 14 bases between the germline ends. The CDR3 loop reads CATVGIWGYTF. The DNA of the CDR3 is TGTGCCACTGTTGGGATTTGGGGCTACACCTTC.

This clonotype has just a few counts. The genes are TRBV12-3 or TRBV12-4 and TRBJ1-5; TRBD1 matches 9 bases. The CDR3 has 15 amino acids. The junction had 9 bases not matched to a gene; V was cut back by 5 bases and J by 7 bases. CDR3 region: CASSPGTGRLQPQHF. Written as DNA, the CDR3 is TGTGCCAGCAGTCCCGGGACAGGGAGGTTGCAGCCCCAGCATTTT.

This clonotype has just a few counts. DNA of the CDR3: TGTGCCAGCAGTGAATATAGACTAGCCGACAGGTCAGATACGCAGTATTTT. Amino acid sequence: CASSEYRLADRSDTQYF. This sequence joins TRBV25-1 and TRBJ2-3; weak D call: TRBD2 (7 bases). The CDR3 is made up of 17 amino acids. Per germline, CDR1 MGHDK and CDR2 SYGVNS. Trimming took 0 bases from V and 4 from J, leaving 17 bases between them.

The genes are TRBV24-1 and TRBJ2-1; TRBD2 aligns across 11 bases. Germline V gene data show CDR1 as KGHDR and CDR2 as SFDVKD. V was clipped by 7 bases and J by 7 bases; unmatched bases: 2. This CDR3 comprises 13 residues. CDR3 residues: CATSTSGSNEQFF. The CDR3, as DNA: TGTGCCACCAGCACTAGCGGGAGTAATGAGCAGTTCTTC.

J is TRBJ2-5 and V is TRBV10-3, with D perhaps TRBD2 (6 bases). CDR1 is ENHRY and CDR2 is SYGVKD in the germline V gene. The ends were cut back, 6 bases at V and 3 bases at J, with 11 bases in the middle. This CDR3 has 13 amino acids. CDR3 sequence (DNA): TGTGCCATCAGCGGGACTGGTGAAGAGACCCAGTACTTC. It yields the protein CAISGTGEETQYF.

The chain uses TRBV7-9 and TRBJ1-1; TRBD1 is a possible D gene (5 bases). The V gene lost 6 bases and the J gene lost 6 bases, with 8 bases spanning the gap. Germline V gives CDR1 SEHNR, CDR2 FQNEAQ (reference sequence). CDR3 length equals 11 residues. CDR3 loop: CASSQGSEAFF. In DNA, the CDR3 is TGTGCCAGCAGTCAGGGTTCTGAAGCTTTCTTT.

The sample holds many counts of this clonotype. The chain joins TRBV5-1 to TRBJ1-1; D remains unclear. Per germline, CDR1 SGHRS and CDR2 YFSETQ. The CDR3 runs 12 residues. Trimming removed 4 bases at V and 2 bases at J, with 6 bases between. The CDR3 here is CASSQINTEAFF. Here the CDR3 DNA reads TGCGCCAGCAGCCAGATCAACACTGAAGCTTTCTTT.

In its sample, this clonotype was seen a few times. V gene TRBV10-3 combines with J gene TRBJ2-2; 9 bases fit TRBD1. Germline V gene data show CDR1 as ENHRY and CDR2 as SYGVKD. V trimming: 5 bases; J trimming: 5 bases; junction bases outside the gene matches: 6. The CDR3 runs to 15 residues. CDR3 coding DNA: TGTGCCATCAGTCCCGGGACAGGGACGACCGGGGAGCTGTTTTTT. Amino acids: CAISPGTGTTGELFF.

This chain connects TRBV12-3 or TRBV12-4 to TRBJ2-2, with D hard to call. Between the trimmed V and J ends, which lost 3 bases and 10 bases, there was a span of 9 bases. The CDR3 loop spans 12 amino acids. CDR3 in DNA: TGTGCCAGCAGTTTGTGGCGAAAGGAGCTGTTTTTT. Translating it yields CASSLWRKELFF.

This clonotype was seen more than once but under ten times. This chain uses TRBV7-9 with TRBJ1-1; 7 nucleotides agree with TRBD1. Per germline, CDR1 SEHNR and CDR2 FQNEAQ (reference sequence). V shed 1 base and J 0 bases; nucleotides not matched to a gene: 8. CDR3 size: 17 residues. CDR3 residues: CASSLETGDALNTEAFF. The DNA of the CDR3 is TGTGCCAGCAGCTTAGAAACAGGGGACGCCCTGAACACTGAAGCTTTCTTT.

J is TRBJ2-5 and V is TRBV4-1; D is ambiguous. The germline V and J ends were trimmed by 4 bases and 6 bases, with 12 bases remaining between them. The length of the CDR3 is 13 residues. Germline-derived CDR1 and CDR2 are MGHRA and YSYEKL. The CDR3 loop reads CASSPHTGQTQYF. DNA of the CDR3: TGCGCCAGCAGCCCGCACACCGGGCAGACCCAGTACTTC.

This clonotype was picked up one time. The DNA for the CDR3 is TGTGCCAGTAGGGCCTTTCGGAGCACGGGGGAGCTGTTTTTT. Protein sequence: CASRAFRSTGELFF. This sequence joins TRBV19 and TRBJ2-2, with D unresolved. Germline V gives CDR1 LNHDA, CDR2 SQIVND (reference sequence). The V end lost 6 bases, the J end lost 8 bases, and 16 bases lay between the germline ends. This CDR3 has 14 residues. Based on the CDR3 plus reference TRBV19 and TRBJ2-2, the full variable domain is DGGITQSPKYLFRKEGQNVTLSCEQNLNHDAMYWYRQDPGQGLRLIYYSQIVNDFQKGDIAEGYSVSREKKESFPLTVTSAQKNPTAFYLCASRAFRSTGELFFGEGSRLTVL.

This clonotype showed up many times. The chain is built from TRBV29-1 and TRBJ2-3; 11 positions match TRBD2. The CDR3 totals 13 residues. Germline V gene sequence: CDR1 SQVTM, CDR2 ANQGSEA. V lost 7 bases, J lost 5 bases, and 5 bases stayed unmatched. The CDR3 loop is CSGQGLAGDTQYF. The CDR3 DNA follows: TGCAGCGGCCAAGGACTAGCGGGAGATACGCAGTATTTT.

This clonotype came up many times. The chain has TRBV12-3 or TRBV12-4 and TRBJ2-1; a possible D gene is TRBD2 (5 bases). V was pared by 8 bases and J by 0 bases, with 14 bases between. There are 15 residues in the CDR3. The CDR3 loop reads CASSPPGFSYNEQFF. In DNA form, the CDR3 reads TGTGCCAGCTCTCCCCCGGGGTTCTCCTACAATGAGCAGTTCTTC.

V and J are TRBV10-3 and TRBJ2-7; D tentatively reads TRBD1 or TRBD2 (5 bases each). The CDR3 spans 14 residues. V dropped 3 bases and J dropped 4 bases, with 13 bases sitting between them. Per germline, CDR1 ENHRY and CDR2 SYGVKD. The CDR3 reads CAISDRGVGYEQYF. The CDR3, as DNA: TGTGCCATCAGTGATAGAGGGGTCGGGTACGAGCAGTACTTC.